Sequencing of this T cell receptor beta chain was carried out in a study of shared clonotypes between healthy human individuals. Background on the study: Those who served as donors were a couple of women and three men between the ages of 18 and 49. Whole-study findings and limits: Compared with memory subsets, naive subsets generally had larger estimated richness. Incompleteness in sorted-subset sequencing, despite large depth, was shown by rarefaction.

Profiled with immunoSEQ multiplex PCR; TCRdb holds only in-frame clones, not every one. Here the sample spans about 2.3 million clones, more than 85% being singletons. CD4+ cells were split into CD45RA+ naive and CD45RA-negative memory subsets. This clone was found once. The antigen is not known. Other DNA sequences in the sample encode the same CDR3. The CDR3 has 13 amino acids. CDR1 SGHAT and CDR2 FQNNGV come from the germline V gene. V was clipped by 2 bases and J by 4 bases; unmatched bases: 0. Sequenced material: naive CD4+ T cells from PBMCs. Indicated subset: CD45RA+ positively selected. The chain joins TRBV11-2 to TRBJ1-1, with 8 bases that match TRBD1. The clonotype comes from a man between 18 and 29 years old in good health. Some clones in this sample may be carry-over from other donors' samples. The CDR3 sequence: CASSLTGGTEAFF. The DNA for the CDR3 is TGTGCCAGCAGCTTAACAGGGGGCACTGAAGCTTTCTTT.